Listed here are 2 T cell receptor beta chains from one sample, sequenced in a study of CD8 T cells in ankylosing spondylitis. Study-wide points: A motif of eight highly homologous TCR beta variants was seen as apparently characteristic of ankylosing spondylitis blood.

The antigens of these receptors remain unknown. A single record per CDR3 protein comes from TCRdb applying MiXCR to the 5' RACE reads. Of about 840,000 distinct CDR3 sequences detected, about 10% appear once; the ten largest clones hold under 0.6%. The sample taken for sequencing was blood, either unsorted or a sorted T cell fraction (not recorded which). These receptors all come from a male donor with ankylosing spondylitis.

This clonotype was picked up a small number of times. This chain links TRBV5-1 with TRBJ2-1, with 9 bases aligning to TRBD2. V lost 3 bases to trimming and J lost 1 base; unmatched junction nucleotides: 5. This CDR3 has 16 amino acids. Germline V gene lookup returns CDR1 SGHRS and CDR2 YFSETQ. The CDR3 loop is CASSSSLAGSYNEQFF. The CDR3, as DNA: TGCGCCAGCAGCTCTTCTCTAGCGGGGTCCTACAATGAGCAGTTCTTC.

This clonotype was seen only a few times. The chain joins TRBV11-2 to TRBJ2-3, with D unclear. Trimming pared 0 bases from V and 8 bases from J, leaving 9 bases between. The CDR3 consists of 13 residues. Germline loops: CDR1 SGHAT, CDR2 FQNNGV. The CDR3: CASSLDLLGTQYF. Here the CDR3 DNA reads TGTGCCAGCAGCTTAGATCTGCTGGGTACGCAGTATTTT.